A single sample is the source of the 2 T cell receptor beta chains below, sequenced in a study of OX40 agonist ivuxolimab in advanced cancers. Using immunoSEQ multiplex PCR, the repertoire was profiled, and TCRdb retains in-frame clones only, with some absent. The table shows about 120,000 clones, with approximately 90% occurring only once. This specimen consisted of CD4+ or CD8+ T cells sorted from blood, obtained in a trial of the OX40 agonist ivuxolimab. These receptors were taken from an adult with an advanced solid tumor such as melanoma, head and neck, liver or kidney cancer.

This rearrangement joins TRBV7-2 to TRBJ2-6; D remains unclear. The CDR3 consists of 17 residues. Trimming stripped 1 base from V and 4 bases from J, with 14 bases between. Germline V gene sequence: CDR1 SGHTA, CDR2 FQGNSA. This chain's CDR3 is CASSLEVAVVGANVLTF. The CDR3 bases are TGTGCCAGCAGCTTAGAGGTCGCAGTGGTCGGGGCCAACGTCCTGACTTTC.

The chain combines TRBV2 with TRBJ1-5; D gene ambiguous. Germline V gene data show CDR1 as SNHLY and CDR2 as FYNNEI. This CDR3 spans 12 amino acids. The V end was cut by 5 bases, the J end by 7 bases, with 9 bases between. CDR3 amino acids: CASSYTSQPQHF. The DNA of the CDR3 is TGTGCCAGCAGTTACACAAGCCAGCCCCAGCATTTT.